These 26 T cell receptor beta chains share one sample of origin, sequenced in a study of cytomegalovirus exposure and HLA in healthy donors. The PCR made use of 60 Vbeta and 13 Jbeta primers. Profiling relied on immunoSEQ multiplex PCR, and the TCRdb table lists in-frame clones only, not all of them. Its table lists about 49,000 clones. Sequenced input: PBMCs. The receptors were gathered from a man between 18 and 29 years old in good health and CMV-seropositive.

The chain combines TRBV19 with TRBJ1-4; 8 nucleotides match TRBD1. The V segment lost 10 bases and the J segment 6 bases; nucleotides outside the gene matches: 7. Germline-derived CDR1 and CDR2 are LNHDA and SQIVND (reference sequence). The CDR3 has 13 residues. The CDR3 region is CATSDRVYEKLFF. As DNA, the CDR3 is TGTGCCACCTCGGACAGGGTGTATGAAAAACTGTTTTTT.

V usage is TRBV7-6 and J usage is TRBJ2-5, with TRBD1 as a possible D gene (5 bases). The CDR3 runs to 13 residues. CDR1 is SGHVS, CDR2 FNYEAQ, per germline. V was pared by 2 bases and J by 4 bases, with 8 bases between. The CDR3 sequence is CASSLSGLETQYF. CDR3 in DNA: TGTGCCAGCAGCTTATCAGGGTTAGAGACCCAGTACTTC.

The rearrangement joins TRBV19 to TRBJ1-2; weak D call: TRBD1 (5 bases). The V end lost 6 bases, the J end lost 5 bases, and 13 bases lay between the germline ends. Germline V gene sequence: CDR1 LNHDA, CDR2 SQIVND (reference sequence). The length of the CDR3 is 13 residues. The CDR3 reads CASRDEEGYGYTF. CDR3 DNA: TGTGCCAGTAGAGACGAGGAGGGGTATGGCTACACCTTC.

The chain combines TRBV11-2 with TRBJ2-7; TRBD2 matches at 11 bases. Per the germline V gene, CDR1 is SGHAT and CDR2 is FQNNGV. This CDR3 is built from 14 residues. V lost 3 bases, J lost 7 bases, and 5 bases stayed unmatched. CDR3 sequence: CASSFLAGGWEQYF. CDR3 nucleotides: TGTGCCAGCAGCTTCCTAGCGGGAGGATGGGAGCAGTACTTC.

The chain links TRBV6-1 to TRBJ2-7, with 7 positions matching TRBD2. This CDR3 region has 15 residues. Germline loops: CDR1 MNHNS, CDR2 SASEGT. Unmatched junction bases numbered 12, after V lost 7 bases and J lost 3 bases. Here the CDR3 reads CASKAEGGVYYEQYF. The DNA for the CDR3 is TGTGCCAGCAAAGCGGAGGGAGGGGTCTACTACGAGCAGTACTTC.

The J gene is TRBJ2-3, the V gene TRBV29-1; TRBD2 aligns across 8 bases. The CDR3 contains 13 residues. Germline values: CDR1 SQVTM, CDR2 ANQGSEA. The trim removed 4 bases at V and 3 bases at J, leaving 3 bases unmatched. For the CDR3, the DNA is TGCAGCGTTGCGGGGGGGCGGACAGATACGCAGTATTTT. This translates into CSVAGGRTDTQYF.

This chain connects TRBV28 to TRBJ2-6; possibly TRBD1 for D (5 bases). The CDR3 runs to 15 residues. Germline CDR1 is MDHEN and CDR2 is SYDVKM. V lost 2 bases, J lost 4 bases, and 9 bases lay in between. The DNA for the CDR3 is TGTGCCAGCAGTTTAGAAGGGGAAGGGGCCAACGTCCTGACTTTC. It translates to CASSLEGEGANVLTF.

The chain combines TRBV13 with TRBJ2-3; no definite D call. V shed 3 bases and J shed 1 base, with 11 bases lying between them. Germline V gives CDR1 PRHDT, CDR2 FYEKMQ (reference sequence). The CDR3 length is 15 residues. CDR3 DNA sequence: TGTGCCAGCAGCTTTGTGGCCGATCGCACAGATACGCAGTATTTT. This sequence encodes CASSFVADRTDTQYF. The full variable domain, with the rest looked up from reference TRBV13 and TRBJ2-3, is AAGVIQSPRHLIKEKRETATLKCYPIPRHDTVYWYQQGPGQDPQFLISFYEKMQSDKGSIPDRFSAQQFSDYHSELNMSSLELGDSALYFCASSFVADRTDTQYFGPGTRLTVL.

V is TRBV11-2 and J is TRBJ1-5, with 7 bases aligning to TRBD1. V shed 5 bases, J shed 0 bases, and the junction held 4 bases outside the gene matches. CDR3 size: 15 residues. From germline, CDR1 is SGHAT and CDR2 FQNNGV. CDR3 amino acids: CASSAQGSSNQPQHF. CDR3 bases: TGTGCCAGCAGCGCACAGGGGTCTAGCAATCAGCCCCAGCATTTT. Supplemented by reference TRBV11-2 and TRBJ1-5, the full variable domain reads EAGVAQSPRYKIIEKRQSVAFWCNPISGHATLYWYQQILGQGPKLLIQFQNNGVVDDSQLPKDRFSAERLKGVDSTLKIQPAKLEDSAVYLCASSAQGSSNQPQHFGDGTRLSIL.

This sequence joins TRBV7-2 and TRBJ1-3, with 11 bases identical to TRBD1. Per the germline V gene, CDR1 is SGHTA and CDR2 is FQGNSA. This CDR3 contains 16 residues. J gave up 4 bases and V 3 bases, and 5 bases lay outside the gene matches. CDR3 residues: CASSFLGQGAGNTIYF. The CDR3 region has the DNA TGTGCCAGCAGCTTCTTAGGACAGGGGGCAGGAAACACCATATATTTT.

The chain recombines TRBV19 with TRBJ2-3, with 10 nucleotides matching TRBD1. J was trimmed by 4 bases and V by 5 bases; bases with no gene match: 6. CDR1 is LNHDA, CDR2 SQIVND, per germline (reference sequence). The CDR3 consists of 15 residues. In DNA, the CDR3 is TGTGCCAGTAGTCTGGACAGGGGGAGCGCAGATACGCAGTATTTT. Translation: CASSLDRGSADTQYF.

The CDR3 DNA is TGCGCCAGCAGCTTGGGACAGGGTGGGAACACTGAAGCTTTCTTT. Translation: CASSLGQGGNTEAFF. The V and J genes are TRBV5-1 and TRBJ1-1, with 7 nucleotides matching TRBD1. The CDR3 loop spans 15 amino acids. The ends lost 0 bases at V and 1 base at J; junction bases unmatched: 3. Germline assignment: CDR1 SGHRS and CDR2 YFSETQ.

The chain recombines TRBV19 with TRBJ2-2; 11 bases are a match to TRBD1. The CDR3 spans 16 residues. Germline V gene sequence: CDR1 LNHDA, CDR2 SQIVND (reference sequence). The V and J ends lost 10 bases and 6 bases, in that order; junction bases with no gene match: 13. The CDR3 nucleotides are TGTGCCACCCACGGAGGGGGACAGGGGGGACCCGGGGAGCTGTTTTTT. Translating it yields CATHGGGQGGPGELFF.

CDR3 in amino acids: CASSETPTGRGEQYF. Written as DNA, the CDR3 is TGTGCCAGCAGTGAAACCCCGACAGGACGCGGCGAGCAGTACTTC. J is TRBJ2-7 and V is TRBV2; a weak D match, TRBD1 (6 bases). Trimming removed 2 bases at V and 6 bases at J, with 17 bases between. Germline CDR1 is SNHLY and CDR2 is FYNNEI. The CDR3 sequence is 15 residues long.

The chain joins TRBV9 to TRBJ1-5; maybe TRBD1 (6 bases). CDR1 and CDR2 (germline): SGDLS, YYNGEE. The CDR3 runs to 15 residues. Between the trimmed V and J ends, which lost 0 bases and 5 bases, there was a span of 12 bases. CDR3 bases: TGTGCCAGCAGCGTAGGATCTGGGGGCCATCAGCCCCAGCATTTT. This codes for CASSVGSGGHQPQHF.

The genes are TRBV19 and TRBJ2-2; a weak D match, TRBD2 (6 bases). The length of the CDR3 is 14 residues. CDR1 and CDR2 (germline): LNHDA, SQIVND (reference sequence). The ends were cut back, 0 bases at V and 7 bases at J, with 9 bases in the middle. The CDR3 region has the DNA TGTGCCAGTAGTATAGATCGGCGGGGCGGGGAGCTGTTTTTT. Protein product: CASSIDRRGGELFF.

V usage is TRBV5-1 and J usage is TRBJ2-5; 7 bases fit TRBD2. After removal of 2 bases from V and 11 bases from J, the junction contained 6 bases not matched to a gene. This CDR3 spans 12 amino acids. Germline V gives CDR1 SGHRS, CDR2 YFSETQ. The CDR3 loop is CASSFEGREQYF. CDR3 DNA sequence: TGCGCCAGCAGCTTCGAAGGGAGGGAGCAGTACTTC.

The rearrangement joins TRBV15 to TRBJ2-5; 10 nucleotides line up with TRBD2. With the DNA end fitting TRBJ2-7 better, the J assignment may be wrong. Germline V gene sequence: CDR1 LNHNV, CDR2 YYDKDF (reference sequence). The CDR3 consists of 16 residues. CDR3 sequence reads: CATSRDEAGGSYEQYF. The CDR3 region has the DNA TGTGCCACCAGCAGGGATGAAGCGGGAGGGTCCTACGAGCAGTACTTC.

The chain combines TRBV2 with TRBJ2-7; no reliable D call. The CDR3 is 11 residues long. CDR1 is SNHLY, CDR2 FYNNEI, per germline. V shed 2 bases and J shed 6 bases, with 5 bases lying between them. CDR3 nucleotide sequence: TGTGCCAGCAGTGAACGAGGCGAGCAGTACTTC. Amino acids: CASSERGEQYF.

The chain carries TRBV2 and TRBJ1-1; tentative D call: TRBD1 (5 bases). The CDR3 loop spans 14 amino acids. The V end was cut by 1 base, the J end by 4 bases, with 10 bases between. Germline CDR1 reads SNHLY; CDR2 reads FYNNEI. Written as DNA, the CDR3 is TGTGCCAGCAGTGAAGATCTGGGGCTCACTGAAGCTTTCTTT. This translates into CASSEDLGLTEAFF.

The chain uses TRBV28 and TRBJ1-5; D gene uncertain. Per the germline V gene, CDR1 is MDHEN and CDR2 is SYDVKM. With 9 bases removed from V and 4 bases from J, the gap between germline ends came to 19 bases. The CDR3 has 15 residues. CDR3 loop: CASSEGDVWNQPQHF. The CDR3 DNA is TGTGCCAGTTCGGAGGGTGATGTGTGGAATCAGCCCCAGCATTTT.

V is TRBV10-2 and J is TRBJ2-1, with 10 bases identical to TRBD2. CDR3 length equals 16 residues. Germline-derived CDR1 and CDR2 are WSHSY and SAAADI. Losses at the gene ends were 2 bases for V and 5 bases for J; bases not matched to a gene: 6. CDR3 sequence reads: CASSELRTSGNNEQFF. The CDR3 DNA is TGCGCCAGCAGTGAGCTACGGACTAGCGGCAACAATGAGCAGTTCTTC.

The chain recombines TRBV2 with TRBJ2-7; 8 bases are a match to TRBD1. The CDR3 has 13 residues. CDR1 SNHLY and CDR2 FYNNEI come from the germline V gene. V lost 8 bases and J lost 5; bases outside the gene matches: 8. In DNA form, the CDR3 reads TGTGCCAGCCAGAGACAGGGGTATGACGAGCAGTACTTC. Protein sequence: CASQRQGYDEQYF.

The chain is built from TRBV7-9 and TRBJ2-1; maybe TRBD2 (6 bases). The CDR3 spans 14 residues. Trimming took off 2 bases at V and 8 bases at J, with 13 bases between the two ends. The germline CDR1 and CDR2 sequences are SEHNR and FQNEAQ (reference sequence). The CDR3 DNA reads as TGTGCCAGCAGCTTATTCGGGGAGGTCGATGAGCAGTTCTTC. It encodes CASSLFGEVDEQFF.

This chain joins TRBV12-5 and TRBJ2-7; 11 bases are a match to TRBD2. Looked up from germline, CDR1 is LGHNT and CDR2 is FRNRAP. After removal of 0 bases from V and 1 base from J, the junction contained 5 bases not matched to a gene. The CDR3 length is 17 residues. The CDR3 nucleotides are TGTGCTAGTGGTTTGGTACGACTAGCGGGATCATCCTACGAGCAGTACTTC. It codes for CASGLVRLAGSSYEQYF.

This chain links TRBV2 with TRBJ2-7, with TRBD2 identical over 7 bases. Germline V gives CDR1 SNHLY, CDR2 FYNNEI. The CDR3 extends over 12 amino acids. The trim removed 7 bases at V and 3 bases at J, leaving 3 bases unmatched. This chain's CDR3 is CASIVAGYEQYF. CDR3 bases: TGTGCCAGCATAGTAGCGGGCTACGAGCAGTACTTC.